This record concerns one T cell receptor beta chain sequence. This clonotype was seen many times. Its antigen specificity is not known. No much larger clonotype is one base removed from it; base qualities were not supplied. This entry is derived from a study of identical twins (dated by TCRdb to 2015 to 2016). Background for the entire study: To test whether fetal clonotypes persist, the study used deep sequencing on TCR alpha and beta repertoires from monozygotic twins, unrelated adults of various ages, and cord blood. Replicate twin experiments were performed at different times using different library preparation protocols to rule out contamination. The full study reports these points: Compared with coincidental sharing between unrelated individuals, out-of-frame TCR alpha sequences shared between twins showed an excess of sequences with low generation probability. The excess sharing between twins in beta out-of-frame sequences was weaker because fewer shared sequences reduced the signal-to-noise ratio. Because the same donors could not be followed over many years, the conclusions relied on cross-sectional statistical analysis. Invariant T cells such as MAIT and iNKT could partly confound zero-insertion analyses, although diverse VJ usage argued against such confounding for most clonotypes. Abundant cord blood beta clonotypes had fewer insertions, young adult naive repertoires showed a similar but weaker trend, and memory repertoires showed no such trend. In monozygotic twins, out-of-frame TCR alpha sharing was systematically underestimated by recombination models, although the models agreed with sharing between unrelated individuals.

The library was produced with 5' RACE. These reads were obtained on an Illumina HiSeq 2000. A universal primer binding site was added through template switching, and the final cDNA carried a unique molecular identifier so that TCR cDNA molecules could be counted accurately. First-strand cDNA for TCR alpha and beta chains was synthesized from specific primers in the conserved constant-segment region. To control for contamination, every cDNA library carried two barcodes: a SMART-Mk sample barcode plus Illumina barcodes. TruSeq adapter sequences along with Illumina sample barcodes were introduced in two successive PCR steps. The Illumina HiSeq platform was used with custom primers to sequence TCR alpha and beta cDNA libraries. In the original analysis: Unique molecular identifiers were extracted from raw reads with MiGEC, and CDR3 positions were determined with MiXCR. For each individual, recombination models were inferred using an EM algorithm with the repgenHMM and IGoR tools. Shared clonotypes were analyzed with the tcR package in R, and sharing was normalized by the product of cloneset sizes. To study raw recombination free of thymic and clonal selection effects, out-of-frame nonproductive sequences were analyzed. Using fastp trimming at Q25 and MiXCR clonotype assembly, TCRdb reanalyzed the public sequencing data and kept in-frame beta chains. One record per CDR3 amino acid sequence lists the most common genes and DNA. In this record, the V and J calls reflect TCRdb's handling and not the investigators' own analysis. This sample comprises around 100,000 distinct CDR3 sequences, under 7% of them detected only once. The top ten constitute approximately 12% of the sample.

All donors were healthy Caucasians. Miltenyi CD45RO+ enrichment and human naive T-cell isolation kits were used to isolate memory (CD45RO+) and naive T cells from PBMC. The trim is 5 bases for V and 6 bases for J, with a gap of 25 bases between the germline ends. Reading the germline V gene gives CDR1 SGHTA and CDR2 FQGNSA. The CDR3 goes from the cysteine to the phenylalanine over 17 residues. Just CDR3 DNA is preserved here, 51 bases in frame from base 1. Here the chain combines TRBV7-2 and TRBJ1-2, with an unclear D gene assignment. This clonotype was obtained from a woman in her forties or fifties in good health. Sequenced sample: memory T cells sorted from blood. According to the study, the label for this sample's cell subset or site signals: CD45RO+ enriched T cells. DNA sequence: TGTGCCAGCAGCCCTTCTTTTTTTAGGGAGATGTTGGATGGCTACACCTTC. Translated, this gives CASSPSFFREMLDGYTF.